The 5 T cell receptor beta chains given below trace back to one sample, sequenced in a study of response to subunit inactivated influenza vaccine. TCRdb used MiXCR to reprocess the RT-PCR reads, holding one entry per CDR3 protein. The sample contains some 300,000 distinct CDR3 sequences, roughly 20% of which appear only once. The specimen comprised PBMCs from blood, sampled 21 months after vaccination. Source of these receptors: a man aged 50-75 years who received an inactivated influenza vaccine.

This clonotype was counted at least ten times. The chain recombines TRBV10-3 with TRBJ1-5; D uncertain. The germline V gene has CDR1 ENHRY and CDR2 SYGVKD. V lost 5 bases to trimming and J lost 0 bases, with 5 bases between them. The CDR3 length is 13 residues. CDR3 nucleotides: TGTGCCATCAGTCCAGATAGCAATCAGCCCCAGCATTTT. The encoded protein is CAISPDSNQPQHF.

The rearrangement uses TRBV18 and TRBJ2-1; TRBD2 agrees at 7 bases. The germline V gene has CDR1 KGHSH and CDR2 LQKENI. The CDR3 is 15 residues long. V dropped 0 bases and J dropped 8; count of bases not matched to a gene: 7. The CDR3 here is CASSPPIVAGHEQFF. CDR3 coding DNA: TGTGCCAGCTCACCACCGATCGTAGCGGGCCATGAGCAGTTCTTC. Looking up the rest from reference TRBV18 and TRBJ2-1 gives the full variable domain: NAGVMQNPRHLVRRRGQEARLRCSPMKGHSHVYWYRQLPEEGLKFMVYLQKENIIDESGMPKERFSAEFPKEGPSILRIQQVVRGDSAAYFCASSPPIVAGHEQFFGPGTRLTVL.

The chain employs TRBV6-1 and TRBJ1-2, with D possibly being TRBD1 (5 bases). CDR1 and CDR2 (germline): MNHNS, SASEGT. CDR3 length: 14 amino acids. Trimming cost V 5 bases and J 5 bases, with 15 bases left between them. This CDR3 is CASSPGGGRYGYTF. CDR3 coding DNA: TGTGCCAGCAGTCCCGGTGGGGGAAGATATGGCTACACCTTC.

The chain recombines TRBV18 with TRBJ2-2; D not resolved. Germline V CDR1 and CDR2: KGHSH, LQKENI. The CDR3 covers 13 residues. Trimming left V 1 base short and J 4 bases short, with 4 bases between. The CDR3, as DNA: TGTGCCAGCTCACCACGAACCACCGGGGAGCTGTTTTTT. Translation gives CASSPRTTGELFF. Using reference TRBV18 and TRBJ2-2 for the parts outside the CDR3, the full variable domain is NAGVMQNPRHLVRRRGQEARLRCSPMKGHSHVYWYRQLPEEGLKFMVYLQKENIIDESGMPKERFSAEFPKEGPSILRIQQVVRGDSAAYFCASSPRTTGELFFGEGSRLTVL.

In its sample, this clonotype was seen a few times. The rearrangement links TRBV6-6 to TRBJ2-1, with D unresolved. CDR3 length: 13 amino acids. CDR1 MNHNY and CDR2 SVGAGI come from the germline V gene (reference sequence). The V and J ends lost 5 bases and 0 bases respectively, with 5 bases between them. The CDR3 nucleotides are TGTGCCAGCAGTAGGTACTCCTACAATGAGCAGTTCTTC. Its protein product is CASSRYSYNEQFF.